These 30 T cell receptor beta chains were all obtained from the same sample, sequenced in a study of blood T cell repertoires in COVID-19. TCRdb's copy holds only in-frame clones and misses some; the assay was immunoSEQ multiplex PCR. There are 280,000 or so clones in the sample; 83% occur only once, and over 9% lies in the top ten. Sequenced sample: peripheral blood. These receptors were taken from a woman aged 50 to 60 who had recovered from COVID-19.

V gene TRBV18 combines with J gene TRBJ2-7; 8 bases agree with TRBD1. Germline CDR1 is KGHSH and CDR2 is LQKENI. V lost 6 bases to trimming and J lost 7 bases; unmatched junction nucleotides: 14. CDR3 length: 15 residues. The CDR3 nucleotides are TGTGCCAGCTCGCTCCAGGGGCAGGGGGCGCATGAGCAGTACTTC. Protein product: CASSLQGQGAHEQYF.

The genes are TRBV19 and TRBJ1-1; 12 nucleotides match TRBD1. This CDR3 contains 16 residues. Germline CDR1 reads LNHDA; CDR2 reads SQIVND (reference sequence). The J segment lost 6 bases and the V segment lost 4 bases, leaving 9 bases of the junction unmatched. The CDR3 spells CASSTGQGAFTSEAFF. CDR3 sequence (DNA): TGTGCCAGTAGTACGGGACAGGGGGCCTTCACCTCTGAAGCTTTCTTT.

This chain links TRBV13 with TRBJ2-1; 14 nucleotides align to TRBD2. The germline CDR1 and CDR2 sequences are PRHDT and FYEKMQ (reference sequence). This CDR3 has 20 amino acids. The V gene end was trimmed by 2 bases and the J gene end by 5 bases; junction bases not matched to a gene: 14. The CDR3 DNA reads as TGTGCCAGCAGCTTATCTCCCAGATATTTGGGACTAGCGGGAGACAATGAGCAGTTCTTC. Its translation: CASSLSPRYLGLAGDNEQFF. Variable domain in full (rest from reference TRBV13 and TRBJ2-1): AAGVIQSPRHLIKEKRETATLKCYPIPRHDTVYWYQQGPGQDPQFLISFYEKMQSDKGSIPDRFSAQQFSDYHSELNMSSLELGDSALYFCASSLSPRYLGLAGDNEQFFGPGTRLTVL.

The chain carries TRBV27 and TRBJ2-5; no clear D gene. This CDR3 is 13 amino acids long. Germline loops: CDR1 MNHEY, CDR2 SMNVEV (reference sequence). V was clipped by 3 bases and J by 1 base, with 6 bases between them. The CDR3 protein is CASSFAVQETQYF. For the CDR3, the DNA is TGTGCCAGCAGTTTCGCGGTCCAAGAGACCCAGTACTTC.

The CDR3 DNA follows: TGTGCCAGCAGCGAGGGGGCTGCTGAAGCTTTCTTT. Protein product: CASSEGAAEAFF. The chain uses TRBV3-1 (or the pseudogene TRBV3-2) and TRBJ1-1; 7 positions match TRBD1. This CDR3 spans 12 amino acids. The germline V gene has CDR1 LGHDT and CDR2 YNNKEL (reference sequence). J lost 6 bases, V lost 5 bases, and 3 bases had no gene match.

CDR3 protein: CASSLSLYESLSYEQYF. The CDR3 nucleotides read TGTGCCAGCAGCTTATCCCTCTATGAAAGCCTATCCTACGAGCAGTACTTC. The chain uses TRBV11-2 and TRBJ2-7; D ambiguous. This CDR3 comprises 17 residues. Germline-derived CDR1 and CDR2 are SGHAT and FQNNGV. V was shortened by 2 bases and J by 1 base, with 18 bases between the two germline ends.

The genes are TRBV4-1 and TRBJ2-7; the D is unclear. Germline V gene sequence: CDR1 MGHRA, CDR2 YSYEKL. Trimming removed 1 base from V and 1 base from J, with 11 bases in between. This CDR3 comprises 15 residues. As DNA, the CDR3 is TGCGCCAGCAGCCAAGGGCAGGCCCAATCCTACGAGCAGTACTTC. Translation: CASSQGQAQSYEQYF.

V usage is TRBV7-9 and J usage is TRBJ1-6, with 7 bases matching TRBD1. The germline V gene encodes CDR1 SEHNR and CDR2 FQNEAQ (reference sequence). The CDR3 loop spans 16 amino acids. V shed 4 bases and J 13 bases; nucleotides not matched to a gene: 16. CDR3 in amino acids: CASSSRYSGTVSPLHF. The CDR3, as DNA: TGTGCCAGCAGCTCCCGGTACTCCGGGACAGTGTCCCCCCTCCACTTT.

This chain joins TRBV11-2 and TRBJ2-7, with TRBD2 matching 7 bases. Germline CDR1 reads SGHAT; CDR2 reads FQNNGV. Unmatched junction bases numbered 13, after V lost 5 bases and J lost 3 bases. The CDR3 has 16 amino acids. As DNA, the CDR3 is TGTGCCAGCAGCGGGGGAGGGGTAGGGGACGACTACGAGCAGTACTTC. Protein sequence: CASSGGGVGDDYEQYF. Filled out from reference TRBV11-2 and TRBJ2-7, the complete variable domain reads EAGVAQSPRYKIIEKRQSVAFWCNPISGHATLYWYQQILGQGPKLLIQFQNNGVVDDSQLPKDRFSAERLKGVDSTLKIQPAKLEDSAVYLCASSGGGVGDDYEQYFGPGTRLTVT.

The chain recombines TRBV18 with TRBJ2-7; D gene unclear. V shed 2 bases and J shed 2 bases, with 7 bases lying between them. Per germline, CDR1 KGHSH and CDR2 LQKENI. The CDR3 is 13 residues long. In DNA form, the CDR3 reads TGTGCCAGCTCACCAGCCGCGGCCTACGAGCAGTACTTC. It translates to CASSPAAAYEQYF.

This chain uses TRBV19 with TRBJ1-3; D possibly corresponds to TRBD1 (6 bases). The CDR3 has 15 residues. Germline V gene data show CDR1 as LNHDA and CDR2 as SQIVND (reference sequence). Trimming removed 8 bases at V and 2 bases at J, with 16 bases between. As DNA, the CDR3 is TGTGCCAGTTGTACTGCGGGGGCCGCTGGAAACACCATATATTTT. Residues: CASCTAGAAGNTIYF.

The chain couples TRBV6-1 to TRBJ2-7, with TRBD1 matching over 11 bases. Per germline, CDR1 MNHNS and CDR2 SASEGT. There are 15 residues in the CDR3. J was trimmed by 3 bases and V by 2 bases; bases with no gene match: 3. CDR3 DNA: TGTGCCAGCAGTGAACCGGGACAGGGGGACTACGAGCAGTACTTC. Amino acids: CASSEPGQGDYEQYF.

The chain combines TRBV5-6 with TRBJ2-7, with 8 bases lining up with TRBD2. The CDR3 runs to 18 residues. With 4 bases clipped from V and 5 bases from J, the junction kept 20 bases outside the gene matches. Germline V gene lookup returns CDR1 SGHDT and CDR2 YYEEEE. The CDR3, as DNA: TGTGCCAGCAGCCCGACTGGTAGACCGGGACTAGTCGCTGACGAGCAGTACTTC. This sequence encodes CASSPTGRPGLVADEQYF. Looking up the rest from reference TRBV5-6 and TRBJ2-7 gives the full variable domain: DAGVTQSPTHLIKTRGQQVTLRCSPKSGHDTVSWYQQALGQGPQFIFQYYEEEERQRGNFPDRFSGHQFPNYSSELNVNALLLGDSALYLCASSPTGRPGLVADEQYFGPGTRLTVT.

The chain carries TRBV28 and TRBJ2-1, with a weak D call TRBD1 (6 bases). Germline V lookup: CDR1 MDHEN, CDR2 SYDVKM. Deletions cut 10 bases from V and 8 bases from J, with 18 bases between. The CDR3 contains 13 residues. CDR3 in amino acids: CANPRGRGDEQFF. The DNA of the CDR3 is TGTGCCAACCCCAGGGGTCGAGGGGATGAGCAGTTCTTC.

V is TRBV7-3 and J is TRBJ2-5; 7 nucleotides agree with TRBD2. This CDR3 has 16 amino acids. V trimming: 0 bases; J trimming: 4 bases; junction bases outside the gene matches: 8. Per the germline V gene, CDR1 is SGHTA and CDR2 is FQGTGA. CDR3 residues: CASSLTTGGRRETQYF. CDR3 nucleotide sequence: TGTGCCAGCAGCTTAACAACGGGGGGTCGAAGAGAGACCCAGTACTTC.

The chain joins TRBV7-3 to TRBJ2-2; 12 positions match TRBD1. Germline V lookup: CDR1 SGHTA, CDR2 FQGTGA. The CDR3 covers 17 residues. The junction had 5 bases not matched to a gene; V was cut back by 1 base and J by 5 bases. This chain's CDR3 is CASSLSPGQGATGELFF. DNA for the CDR3: TGTGCCAGCAGCTTAAGTCCGGGACAGGGGGCGACCGGGGAGCTGTTTTTT.

Here the CDR3 reads CASSRSGQSNSNQPQHF. In nucleotides, the CDR3 is TGTGCCAGCAGCCGATCTGGACAGTCAAATAGCAATCAGCCCCAGCATTTT. The V and J genes are TRBV11-2 and TRBJ1-5; D is perhaps TRBD1 (6 bases). The germline gives CDR1 SGHAT, CDR2 FQNNGV. The CDR3 is 17 residues long. Trimming took 5 bases from V and 0 from J, leaving 17 bases between them.

The rearrangement uses TRBV28 and TRBJ1-2; D is possibly TRBD1 (6 bases). Germline V gene lookup returns CDR1 MDHEN and CDR2 SYDVKM. The CDR3 is 13 amino acids. In DNA form, the CDR3 reads TGTGCAACCCGTGGACAGACTGAGAGTGGCTACACCTTC. Amino acids: CATRGQTESGYTF.

In this sample, this clone turned up once. The rearrangement uses TRBV23-1 and TRBJ2-5; 9 bases are a match to TRBD1. TRBV23-1 is marked as an open reading frame, function uncertain. The J segment lost 4 bases and the V segment lost 5 bases, leaving 8 bases of the junction unmatched. The CDR3 sequence is 15 residues long. The CDR3 bases are TGCGCCAGCAGTAATGACAGGGGGGGACGAGAGACCCAGTACTTC. Its translation: CASSNDRGGRETQYF.

This clone was counted only a few times. J is TRBJ2-6 and V is TRBV4-2; the D is unclear. Germline CDR1 LGHNA, CDR2 YNFKEQ. V lost 0 bases and J 0 bases, leaving 12 bases between the germline ends. The CDR3 consists of 18 residues. The CDR3 DNA reads TGTGCCAGCAGCCAAGATCCCCAGTCCCTCTCTGGGGCCAACGTCCTGACTTTC. Residues: CASSQDPQSLSGANVLTF.

The V and J genes are TRBV18 and TRBJ2-7, with D possibly matching TRBD1 (7 bases). Germline-derived CDR1 and CDR2 are KGHSH and LQKENI. Trimming cost V 0 bases and J 5 bases, with 11 bases left between them. This CDR3 is 14 amino acids long. In DNA form, the CDR3 reads TGTGCCAGCTCACCACCGGGCAGGGGGGACGAGCAGTACTTC. Protein product: CASSPPGRGDEQYF.

The rearrangement uses TRBV27 and TRBJ2-7, with 10 nucleotides matching TRBD2. The CDR3 is 16 residues long. After removal of 7 bases from V and 3 bases from J, the junction contained 12 bases not matched to a gene. CDR1 MNHEY and CDR2 SMNVEV come from the germline V gene (reference sequence). The CDR3 loop reads CASKDLGLAVHYEQYF. In DNA, the CDR3 is TGTGCCAGCAAAGACCTAGGACTAGCGGTTCACTACGAGCAGTACTTC.

This chain uses TRBV24-1 with TRBJ1-5; the D gene is possibly TRBD1 (5 bases). Trimming took off 8 bases at V and 0 bases at J, with 10 bases between the two ends. This CDR3 comprises 14 residues. Germline V gene lookup returns CDR1 KGHDR and CDR2 SFDVKD. The CDR3 DNA sequence: TGTGCCACCACGACAGTGCATAGCAATCAGCCCCAGCATTTT. Amino acid sequence: CATTTVHSNQPQHF.

This chain links TRBV25-1 with TRBJ1-2; TRBD1 agrees at 10 bases. Germline CDR1 and CDR2: MGHDK and SYGVNS. This CDR3 region has 16 residues. The trim removed 4 bases at V and 2 bases at J, leaving 7 bases unmatched. The CDR3 spells CASSGAGGQGNYGYTF. CDR3 bases: TGTGCCAGCAGTGGGGCGGGGGGACAGGGGAACTATGGCTACACCTTC.

Details on this clone: This specimen includes other DNA sequences encoding the same CDR3. The rearrangement links TRBV30 to TRBJ1-2; 9 nucleotides line up with TRBD1. Losses at the gene ends were 2 bases for V and 4 bases for J; bases not matched to a gene: 2. The CDR3 has 13 amino acids. Germline V gene data show CDR1 as GTSNPN and CDR2 as SVGIG (reference sequence). CDR3 loop: CAWSPGQGYGYTF. CDR3 nucleotide sequence: TGTGCCTGGAGTCCGGGACAGGGCTATGGCTACACCTTC.

As regards this clone: Different DNA sequences within this sample yield the same CDR3. The rearrangement joins TRBV27 to TRBJ1-2; D is uncertain. Germline CDR1 reads MNHEY; CDR2 reads SMNVEV (reference sequence). This CDR3 has 12 residues. The ends were cut back, 6 bases at V and 0 bases at J, with 5 bases in the middle. CDR3 coding DNA: TGTGCCAGCAGGGCCGCTAACTATGGCTACACCTTC. The encoded protein is CASRAANYGYTF.

The CDR3 protein is CASSLSRDTYGYTF. The CDR3 DNA sequence: TGTGCCAGCAGTCTCTCCCGTGACACCTATGGCTACACCTTC. The rearrangement links TRBV6-2 or TRBV6-3 to TRBJ1-2; D gene uncertain. The CDR3 has 14 residues. The germline V and J ends were trimmed by 5 bases and 4 bases, with 14 bases remaining between them. Germline V CDR1 and CDR2: MNHEY, SVGEGT.

The chain uses TRBV3-1 (or the pseudogene TRBV3-2) and TRBJ2-7; no definite D call. CDR3 size: 14 residues. Germline V gives CDR1 LGHDT, CDR2 YNNKEL (reference sequence). Trimming took off 1 base at V and 1 base at J, with 8 bases between the two ends. In DNA, the CDR3 is TGTGCCAGCAGCCAAGGGTCCAGTTCCTACGAGCAGTACTTC. Protein product: CASSQGSSSYEQYF.

The chain couples TRBV19 to TRBJ2-1; D might be TRBD1 (6 bases). Trimming stripped 5 bases from V and 2 bases from J, with 13 bases between. The CDR3 runs to 15 residues. CDR1 and CDR2 from the germline V gene are LNHDA and SQIVND (reference sequence). The CDR3: CASSPDRLTYNEQFF. In nucleotides, the CDR3 is TGTGCCAGTAGTCCAGACAGGCTGACCTACAATGAGCAGTTCTTC.

The V gene is TRBV7-2, the J gene TRBJ2-7; D gene uncertain. Germline V CDR1 and CDR2: SGHTA, FQGNSA. The CDR3 loop spans 12 amino acids. Trimming took off 4 bases at V and 5 bases at J, with 9 bases between the two ends. CDR3 in DNA: TGTGCCAGCAGCTCCGTTTTTGACGAGCAGTACTTC. Translated, it gives CASSSVFDEQYF.